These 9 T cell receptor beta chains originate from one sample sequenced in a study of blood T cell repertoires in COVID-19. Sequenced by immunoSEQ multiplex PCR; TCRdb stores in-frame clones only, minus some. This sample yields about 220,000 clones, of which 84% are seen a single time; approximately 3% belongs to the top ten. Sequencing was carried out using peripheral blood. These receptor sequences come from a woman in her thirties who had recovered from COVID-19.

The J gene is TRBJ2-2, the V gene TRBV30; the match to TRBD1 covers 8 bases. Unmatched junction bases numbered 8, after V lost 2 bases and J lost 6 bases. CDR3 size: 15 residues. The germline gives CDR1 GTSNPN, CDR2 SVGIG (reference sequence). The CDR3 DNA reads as TGTGCCTGGAGTCGCCAGGGACAGGCGGCCGGGGAGCTGTTTTTT. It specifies CAWSRQGQAAGELFF.

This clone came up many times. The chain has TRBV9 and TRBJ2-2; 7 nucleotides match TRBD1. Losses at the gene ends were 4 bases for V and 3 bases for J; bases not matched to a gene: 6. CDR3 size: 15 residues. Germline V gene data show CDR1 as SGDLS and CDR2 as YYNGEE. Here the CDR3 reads CASSPGQAYTGELFF. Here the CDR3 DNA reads TGTGCCAGCAGCCCCGGACAGGCTTACACCGGGGAGCTGTTTTTT.

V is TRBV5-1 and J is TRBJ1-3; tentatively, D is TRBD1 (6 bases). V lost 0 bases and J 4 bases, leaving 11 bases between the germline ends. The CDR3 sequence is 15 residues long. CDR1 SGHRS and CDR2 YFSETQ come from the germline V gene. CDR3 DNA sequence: TGCGCCAGCAGCTTGGTACAGGGCATGGGAAACACCATATATTTT. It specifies CASSLVQGMGNTIYF.

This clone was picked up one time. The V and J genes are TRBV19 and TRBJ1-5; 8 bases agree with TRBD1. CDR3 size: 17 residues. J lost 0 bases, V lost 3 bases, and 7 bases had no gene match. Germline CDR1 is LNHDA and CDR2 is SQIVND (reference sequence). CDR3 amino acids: CASSIRDRRNSNQPQHF. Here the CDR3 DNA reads TGTGCCAGTAGTATCCGGGACAGGAGAAATAGCAATCAGCCCCAGCATTTT. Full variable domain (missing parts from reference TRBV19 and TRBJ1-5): DGGITQSPKYLFRKEGQNVTLSCEQNLNHDAMYWYRQDPGQGLRLIYYSQIVNDFQKGDIAEGYSVSREKKESFPLTVTSAQKNPTAFYLCASSIRDRRNSNQPQHFGDGTRLSIL.

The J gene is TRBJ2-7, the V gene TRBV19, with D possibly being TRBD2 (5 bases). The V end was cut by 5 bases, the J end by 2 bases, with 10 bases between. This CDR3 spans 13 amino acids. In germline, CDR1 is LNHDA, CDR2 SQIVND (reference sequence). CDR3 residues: CASSPGSTYEQYF. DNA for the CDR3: TGTGCCAGTAGTCCGGGATCCACCTACGAGCAGTACTTC.

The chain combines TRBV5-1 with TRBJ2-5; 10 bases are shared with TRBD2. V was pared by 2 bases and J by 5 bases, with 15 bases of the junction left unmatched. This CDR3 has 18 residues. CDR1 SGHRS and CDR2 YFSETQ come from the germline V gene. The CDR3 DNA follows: TGCGCCAGCAGCTTTGGGGCTAGCGGGAGAACGGCCGGGGAGACCCAGTACTTC. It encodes CASSFGASGRTAGETQYF.

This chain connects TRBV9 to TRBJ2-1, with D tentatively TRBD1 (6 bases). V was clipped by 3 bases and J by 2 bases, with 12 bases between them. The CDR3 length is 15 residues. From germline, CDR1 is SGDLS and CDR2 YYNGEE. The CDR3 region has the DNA TGTGCCAGCAGCGCCGAGGGGGATCCCTACAATGAGCAGTTCTTC. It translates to CASSAEGDPYNEQFF.

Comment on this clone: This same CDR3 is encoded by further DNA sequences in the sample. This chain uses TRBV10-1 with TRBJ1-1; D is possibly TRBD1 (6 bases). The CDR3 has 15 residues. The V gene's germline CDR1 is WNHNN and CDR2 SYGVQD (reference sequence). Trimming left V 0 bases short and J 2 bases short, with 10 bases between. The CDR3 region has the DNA TGCGCCAGCAGTGAGTCCGGGGGGGCAAACACTGAAGCTTTCTTT. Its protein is CASSESGGANTEAFF.

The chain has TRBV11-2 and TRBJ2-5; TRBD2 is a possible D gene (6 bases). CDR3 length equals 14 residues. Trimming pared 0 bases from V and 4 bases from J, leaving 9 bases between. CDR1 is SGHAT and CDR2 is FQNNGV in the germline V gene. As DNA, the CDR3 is TGTGCCAGCAGCTTAGATGGGGGGTCAGAGACCCAGTACTTC. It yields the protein CASSLDGGSETQYF.